Presented here are 30 T cell receptor beta chains from one specimen sequenced in a study of cytomegalovirus exposure and HLA in healthy donors. PCR amplification relied on 60 Vbeta primers (plus 13 Jbeta primers). Assay used: immunoSEQ multiplex PCR; TCRdb lists only in-frame clones, some missing. The sample contains around 150,000 clones, about 79% of which appear only once. The sample consisted of PBMCs. These receptors were collected from a woman between 45 and 60 years old in good health and CMV-seropositive.

This rearrangement joins TRBV19 to TRBJ2-1, with D possibly matching TRBD1 (5 bases). The CDR3 length is 12 residues. V shed 0 bases and J shed 8 bases, with 5 bases lying between them. CDR1 is LNHDA and CDR2 is SQIVND in the germline V gene (reference sequence). The chain's CDR3 is CASSIDRDEQFF. As DNA, the CDR3 is TGTGCCAGTAGTATAGACAGGGATGAGCAGTTCTTC.

This chain connects TRBV6-5 to TRBJ2-5; 10 bases align to TRBD1. TRBJ2-7 explains the end of the DNA better; the J call may be wrong. From germline, CDR1 is MNHEY and CDR2 SVGAGI. The CDR3 runs 15 residues. The CDR3 bases are TGTGCCAGCAGTTCCTGGACAGGGGGATCCTACGAGCAGTACTTC. Its protein product is CASSSWTGGSYEQYF.

This chain uses TRBV29-1 with TRBJ2-3; perhaps TRBD2 as D (6 bases). V shed 5 bases and J shed 1 base, with 13 bases lying between them. CDR1 is SQVTM, CDR2 ANQGSEA, per germline. This CDR3 region has 14 residues. The CDR3 here is CSVRSGGGTDTQYF. The CDR3 DNA reads as TGCAGCGTTCGGTCAGGCGGGGGCACAGATACGCAGTATTTT.

This chain uses TRBV19 with TRBJ2-7, with 8 bases matching TRBD2. This CDR3 contains 13 residues. The germline V gene encodes CDR1 LNHDA and CDR2 SQIVND (reference sequence). V was pared by 5 bases and J by 2 bases, with 2 bases of the junction left unmatched. This chain's CDR3 is CASSFSGTYEQYF. Here the CDR3 DNA reads TGTGCCAGTAGTTTTAGCGGGACCTACGAGCAGTACTTC.

The chain uses TRBV5-1 and TRBJ2-3; 8 bases line up with TRBD1. This CDR3 contains 14 residues. V trimming: 3 bases; J trimming: 6 bases; junction bases outside the gene matches: 6. Germline CDR1 SGHRS, CDR2 YFSETQ. The DNA for the CDR3 is TGCGCCAGCAGCTCTAGGACAGGGACCGATACGCAGTATTTT. Translated, it gives CASSSRTGTDTQYF.

The gene calls are TRBV25-1 and TRBJ2-1; 14 bases agree with TRBD2. This CDR3 is 18 amino acids long. CDR1 and CDR2 from the germline V gene are MGHDK and SYGVNS. V gave up 0 bases and J gave up 7 bases; unmatched junction bases: 8. The CDR3 protein is CASSEYYPGLAGVNEQFF. CDR3 DNA sequence: TGTGCCAGCAGTGAATATTATCCGGGACTAGCGGGAGTGAATGAGCAGTTCTTC. Full variable domain (rest looked up from reference TRBV25-1 and TRBJ2-1): EADIYQTPRYLVIGTGKKITLECSQTMGHDKMYWYQQDPGMELHLIHYSYGVNSTEKGDLSSESTVSRIRTEHFPLTLESARPSHTSQYLCASSEYYPGLAGVNEQFFGPGTRLTVL.

This chain connects TRBV19 to TRBJ1-1; the D gene is possibly TRBD1 (5 bases). Germline CDR1 is LNHDA and CDR2 is SQIVND (reference sequence). The CDR3 runs to 14 residues. V lost 3 bases, J lost 0 bases, and 8 bases lay in between. The DNA of the CDR3 is TGTGCCAGTAGTATTCAGGGATTGAACACTGAAGCTTTCTTT. The encoded protein is CASSIQGLNTEAFF.

The chain carries TRBV5-3 and TRBJ2-1; 7 bases are a match to TRBD1. TRBV5-3 belongs to the ORF category, with a function that is uncertain. V was pared by 6 bases and J by 8 bases, with 14 bases of the junction left unmatched. The CDR3 totals 15 residues. CDR3 coding DNA: TGTGCCAGAAAAGGGGGCGGAGTGACCCAGGATGAGCAGTTCTTC. Protein product: CARKGGGVTQDEQFF.

The chain uses TRBV5-1 and TRBJ2-5; possibly TRBD2 for D (7 bases). This CDR3 has 14 amino acids. From germline, CDR1 is SGHRS and CDR2 YFSETQ. Trimming removed 3 bases from V and 5 bases from J, with 14 bases in between. The CDR3 DNA reads as TGCGCCAGCAGCTGGGTAGGGGGGGCGGAGACCCAGTACTTC. This sequence encodes CASSWVGGAETQYF. The full variable domain, with the rest looked up from reference TRBV5-1 and TRBJ2-5, is KAGVTQTPRYLIKTRGQQVTLSCSPISGHRSVSWYQQTPGQGLQFLFEYFSETQRNKGNFPGRFSGRQFSNSRSEMNVSTLELGDSALYLCASSWVGGAETQYFGPGTRLLVL.

The chain combines TRBV27 with TRBJ1-4, with 11 bases lining up with TRBD1. V lost 2 bases to trimming and J lost 10 bases; unmatched junction nucleotides: 6. CDR3 length: 15 residues. Germline V gives CDR1 MNHEY, CDR2 SMNVEV (reference sequence). This CDR3 reads CASSLKAGQGGKLFF. In DNA form, the CDR3 reads TGTGCCAGCAGTTTAAAGGCGGGACAGGGGGGAAAACTGTTTTTT.

About this clone: This specimen includes other DNA sequences encoding the same CDR3. This chain connects TRBV10-2 to TRBJ2-3, with 11 positions matching TRBD1. The ends lost 6 bases at V and 1 base at J; junction bases unmatched: 3. This CDR3 spans 15 amino acids. Germline CDR1 reads WSHSY; CDR2 reads SAAADI. CDR3 DNA sequence: TGCGCCAGCAGAAAGGGACAGGGGGGCACAGATACGCAGTATTTT. Amino acid sequence: CASRKGQGGTDTQYF.

CDR3 in amino acids: CASSNRVGETQYF. CDR3 nucleotides: TGTGCCAGCAGCAACAGGGTTGGGGAGACCCAGTACTTC. J is TRBJ2-5 and V is TRBV7-8; a weak D match, TRBD1 (6 bases). V shed 5 bases and J shed 5 bases, with 12 bases lying between them. CDR1 is SGHVS and CDR2 is FQNEAQ in the germline V gene. CDR3 length: 13 residues. Full variable domain (missing parts from reference TRBV7-8 and TRBJ2-5): GAGVSQSPRYKVAKRGQDVALRCDPISGHVSLFWYQQALGQGPEFLTYFQNEAQLDKSGLPSDRFFAERPEGSVSTLKIQRTQQEDSAVYLCASSNRVGETQYFGPGTRLLVL.

This clone was observed a few times. The J gene is TRBJ2-7, the V gene TRBV15; 7 bases line up with TRBD1. The J segment lost 6 bases and the V segment lost 6 bases, leaving 14 bases of the junction unmatched. This CDR3 is built from 15 residues. The germline CDR1 and CDR2 sequences are LNHNV and YYDKDF (reference sequence). The CDR3: CATRRLRDRALEQYF. Here the CDR3 DNA reads TGTGCCACCAGGCGGCTCCGGGACAGAGCTCTCGAGCAGTACTTC.

This clone is a singleton in its sample. The chain has TRBV29-1 and TRBJ2-1; possibly TRBD1 for D (5 bases). Trimming pared 4 bases from V and 3 bases from J, leaving 10 bases between. Germline assignment: CDR1 SQVTM and CDR2 ANQGSEA. The length of the CDR3 is 13 residues. CDR3 coding DNA: TGCAGCGTTGTAGGGGTTGTCTACAATGAGCAGTTCTTC. It specifies CSVVGVVYNEQFF.

J is TRBJ2-1 and V is TRBV19, with a possible D match to TRBD2 (7 bases). Germline V gene sequence: CDR1 LNHDA, CDR2 SQIVND (reference sequence). The CDR3 has 15 amino acids. Trimming took 10 bases from V and 5 from J, leaving 21 bases between them. Here the CDR3 DNA reads TGTGCCACCCAGGGAGGGGGGGCTGAGCACAATGAGCAGTTCTTC. Amino acid sequence: CATQGGGAEHNEQFF.

The chain is built from TRBV7-4 and TRBJ2-1; TRBD2 aligns across 8 bases. The CDR3 is made up of 18 amino acids. Germline values: CDR1 SGHVT, CDR2 SQSDAQ. The V gene end was trimmed by 2 bases and the J gene end by 3 bases; junction bases not matched to a gene: 12. In DNA, the CDR3 is TGTGCCAGCAGCTTATCGCAAGCGGGAGATGCCGGCTACAATGAGCAGTTCTTC. Translation gives CASSLSQAGDAGYNEQFF.

The chain combines TRBV27 with TRBJ1-1; no clear D gene. Looked up from germline, CDR1 is MNHEY and CDR2 is SMNVEV (reference sequence). The V end lost 3 bases, the J end lost 11 bases, and 16 bases lay between the germline ends. This CDR3 spans 13 amino acids. For the CDR3, the DNA is TGTGCCAGCAGTTTGGTAGGTCCTCTGGGCGCTTTCTTT. Encoded protein: CASSLVGPLGAFF.

The chain combines TRBV5-6 with TRBJ1-1, with a tentative D call TRBD1 (5 bases). Trimming removed 4 bases from V and 5 bases from J, with 12 bases in between. CDR1 and CDR2 from the germline V gene are SGHDT and YYEEEE. The CDR3 consists of 13 residues. CDR3: CASSPLGGTEAFF. CDR3 nucleotides: TGTGCCAGCAGCCCGTTGGGGGGAACTGAAGCTTTCTTT.

The chain combines TRBV19 with TRBJ2-5, with TRBD2 as a possible D gene (6 bases). V gave up 0 bases and J gave up 5 bases, with 16 bases separating them. The CDR3 contains 16 residues. CDR1 is LNHDA and CDR2 is SQIVND in the germline V gene (reference sequence). This chain's CDR3 is CASSIDSGLRSETQYF. In DNA form, the CDR3 reads TGTGCCAGTAGTATAGATTCGGGACTTAGGAGCGAGACCCAGTACTTC.

The table lists this clone with a few counts. The rearrangement joins TRBV11-2 to TRBJ2-1; a weak D match, TRBD2 (6 bases). Germline V gene data show CDR1 as SGHAT and CDR2 as FQNNGV. This CDR3 is built from 14 residues. V was clipped by 4 bases and J by 5 bases, with 12 bases between them. The CDR3: CASSSRLANNEQFF. The CDR3 nucleotides read TGTGCCAGCAGCTCCCGCCTAGCGAACAATGAGCAGTTCTTC. Full variable domain (outside the CDR3, taken from reference TRBV11-2 and TRBJ2-1): EAGVAQSPRYKIIEKRQSVAFWCNPISGHATLYWYQQILGQGPKLLIQFQNNGVVDDSQLPKDRFSAERLKGVDSTLKIQPAKLEDSAVYLCASSSRLANNEQFFGPGTRLTVL.

This clone was found a few times. This rearrangement joins TRBV7-6 to TRBJ1-3; D remains unclear. This CDR3 region has 17 residues. Looked up from germline, CDR1 is SGHVS and CDR2 is FNYEAQ. The V end was cut by 2 bases, the J end by 0 bases, with 14 bases between. The CDR3 sequence is CASSLSSGILSGNTIYF. In DNA form, the CDR3 reads TGTGCCAGCAGCTTAAGCAGCGGTATACTCTCTGGAAACACCATATATTTT.

J is TRBJ2-1 and V is TRBV5-1; 7 bases line up with TRBD2. With 4 bases clipped from V and 6 bases from J, the junction kept 7 bases outside the gene matches. The germline gives CDR1 SGHRS, CDR2 YFSETQ. The CDR3 is made up of 14 amino acids. CDR3 nucleotide sequence: TGCGCCAGCAGCCCTGGACTAGACGGCAATGAGCAGTTCTTC. Translated, it gives CASSPGLDGNEQFF. The variable domain in full, with the rest retrieved from reference TRBV5-1 and TRBJ2-1, is KAGVTQTPRYLIKTRGQQVTLSCSPISGHRSVSWYQQTPGQGLQFLFEYFSETQRNKGNFPGRFSGRQFSNSRSEMNVSTLELGDSALYLCASSPGLDGNEQFFGPGTRLTVL.

The chain uses TRBV2 and TRBJ2-1; 14 positions agree with TRBD2. The CDR3 consists of 15 residues. The germline V gene has CDR1 SNHLY and CDR2 FYNNEI. J was trimmed by 10 bases and V by 5 bases; bases with no gene match: 7. This CDR3 reads CASSKGLAGASEQFF. For the CDR3, the DNA is TGTGCCAGCAGTAAGGGACTAGCGGGAGCATCCGAGCAGTTCTTC.

The V call is TRBV28, the J call TRBJ1-1; TRBD1 agrees at 12 bases. Germline loops: CDR1 MDHEN, CDR2 SYDVKM. This CDR3 comprises 19 residues. The J segment lost 4 bases and the V segment lost 3 bases, leaving 15 bases of the junction unmatched. The CDR3 protein is CASSFLYLWDRGPGTEAFF. Here the CDR3 DNA reads TGTGCCAGCAGTTTTTTGTATTTGTGGGACAGGGGGCCGGGCACTGAAGCTTTCTTT. Together with reference TRBV28 and TRBJ1-1, the CDR3 gives the full variable domain: DVKVTQSSRYLVKRTGEKVFLECVQDMDHENMFWYRQDPGLGLRLIYFSYDVKMKEKGDIPEGYSVSREKKERFSLILESASTNQTSMYLCASSFLYLWDRGPGTEAFFGQGTRLTVV.

This clone appeared a single time. The rearrangement links TRBV4-1 to TRBJ1-4; D is unclear. The CDR3 consists of 14 residues. V lost 4 bases to trimming and J lost 2 bases, with 8 bases between them. Germline V gene lookup returns CDR1 MGHRA and CDR2 YSYEKL. Written as DNA, the CDR3 is TGCGCCAGCAGCCCTCGTCAGACTAATGAAAAACTGTTTTTT. Translation gives CASSPRQTNEKLFF.

This sequence joins TRBV10-2 and TRBJ2-1; possible D gene TRBD1, 5 bases. The V end lost 6 bases, the J end lost 4 bases, and 16 bases lay between the germline ends. This CDR3 contains 15 residues. Germline loops: CDR1 WSHSY, CDR2 SAAADI. The CDR3 region is CASRARGDRYNEQFF. CDR3 in DNA: TGCGCCAGCAGGGCAAGGGGCGACCGGTACAATGAGCAGTTCTTC.

The rearrangement uses TRBV2 and TRBJ2-7; unclear D gene. V lost 1 base to trimming and J lost 3 bases, with 10 bases between them. There are 14 residues in the CDR3. Per germline, CDR1 SNHLY and CDR2 FYNNEI. CDR3 in DNA: TGTGCCAGCAGTGAAGGGCTAGATATCTACGAGCAGTACTTC. This gives the protein CASSEGLDIYEQYF.

This rearrangement joins TRBV6-5 to TRBJ2-7; 7 nucleotides agree with TRBD2. CDR1 MNHEY and CDR2 SVGAGI come from the germline V gene. The CDR3 has 13 residues. V was pared by 0 bases and J by 6 bases, with 2 bases of the junction left unmatched. The CDR3 sequence is CASSYSASGEQYF. The CDR3 coding sequence is TGTGCCAGCAGTTACTCGGCTAGCGGCGAGCAGTACTTC.

This clone was observed once. The chain joins TRBV29-1 to TRBJ1-4, with 7 bases matching TRBD1. V lost 4 bases to trimming and J lost 10 bases; unmatched junction nucleotides: 18. The CDR3 has 16 amino acids. Germline V gene sequence: CDR1 SQVTM, CDR2 ANQGSEA. CDR3 sequence reads: CSVGTRGGGNTGKLFF. The CDR3 DNA sequence: TGCAGCGTTGGGACACGAGGAGGGGGCAATACTGGAAAACTGTTTTTT.

J is TRBJ1-1 and V is TRBV7-2; 7 positions match TRBD1. Unmatched junction bases numbered 3, after V lost 5 bases and J lost 6 bases. This CDR3 has 12 residues. The germline gives CDR1 SGHTA, CDR2 FQGNSA. This chain's CDR3 is CASSAGTAEAFF. The CDR3 DNA is TGTGCCAGCAGCGCGGGGACAGCTGAAGCTTTCTTT.